This T cell receptor (beta chain) was sequenced during a study of cytomegalovirus exposure and HLA in healthy donors. Study results and caveats: A reported reduction in N-insertions relative to the roughly 710-donor mean was seen in an Asian-associated ancestry cluster in a later analysis. TRBV6-2, TRBV6-3 and other indistinguishable V segments were excluded. Productive rates of about 87% or about 30% were seen for most TCR beta V segments in an earlier analysis.

Notes on this clone: Its antigen remains unknown.

It was with 60 Vbeta and 13 Jbeta primers that the PCR ran. Data came from immunoSEQ multiplex PCR; TCRdb stores just in-frame clones and leaves some out. This sample contains 53,000 or so clones. CDR1 and CDR2 from the germline V gene are SGDLS and YYNGEE. The V end was cut by 1 base, the J end by 4 bases, with 11 bases between. The CDR3 has 14 amino acids. The clonotype comes from a male donor in good health and CMV-seropositive. Sequenced material: PBMCs. This chain joins TRBV9 and TRBJ2-5; maybe TRBD2 (6 bases). CDR3 coding DNA: TGTGCCAGCAGCGTACGGACTATTGGAGAGACCCAGTACTTC. This translates into CASSVRTIGETQYF.